These T cell receptor beta chains were read from a single sample in a study of chemoradiotherapy in HPV16-positive cancers. Only in-frame clones appear in the TCRdb table, and some are missing; sequencing was by immunoSEQ multiplex PCR. This sample carries 30,000 to 45,000 clones, over 75% of them seen once, and the ten largest clones take 3.8%. The sample was blood, taken from a patient who underwent chemoradiotherapy. The receptor set was obtained from a human donor with HPV-associated anogenital cancer. Each CDR3 is given with its conserved first and last residue. A D gene is named only where the DNA matches it firmly. The size of a clone is reported for some rows only, either as once, few or many, or as a class for expanded clones.

abundance,j_gene,v_gene,d_gene,CDR3aa,CDR3nt
NA,TRBJ1-4,TRBV4-1,TRBD1,CASSQERARVGTGARRNEKLFF,TGCGCCAGCAGCCAAGAACGCGCAAGAGTAGGGACAGGGGCTCGGAGAAACGAAAAACTGTTTTTT
NA,TRBJ1-1,TRBV9,TRBD1,CASSETGTGISNTEAFF,TGTGCCAGCAGCGAGACCGGGACAGGGATATCGAACACTGAAGCTTTCTTT
NA,TRBJ2-3,TRBV4-3,NA,CASSQEIRGIDTQYF,TGCGCCAGCAGCCAAGAAATACGCGGGATAGATACGCAGTATTTT
few,TRBJ1-4,TRBV5-4,TRBD1,CASSLEQGRGNPATNEKLFF,TGTGCCAGCAGCTTGGAACAGGGGCGAGGAAATCCTGCAACTAATGAAAAACTGTTTTTT
NA,TRBJ2-7,TRBV4-1,TRBD2,CASSQEVLAGTKQYF,TGCGCCAGCAGCCAAGAGGTGCTAGCGGGTACCAAGCAGTACTTC
NA,TRBJ1-5,TRBV2,TRBD1,CASSEGGTGYQPQHF,TGTGCCAGCAGTGAAGGTGGGACAGGGTACCAGCCCCAGCATTTT
few,TRBJ2-1,TRBV27,TRBD1,CASTHGQGLGQFF,TGTGCCAGCACCCATGGACAGGGTCTTGGGCAGTTCTTC
NA,TRBJ1-6,TRBV19,NA,CASSQQQGPRPPLHF,TGTGCCAGTAGTCAGCAACAGGGACCGCGCCCACCCCTCCACTTT
NA,TRBJ1-5,TRBV6-6,TRBD1,CASSHLTGGNQPQHF,TGTGCCAGCAGCCACTTAACAGGGGGTAATCAGCCCCAGCATTTT
once,TRBJ1-2,TRBV5-6,NA,CASSLRGGERNYGYTF,TGTGCCAGCAGCTTGCGGGGGGGGGAAAGGAACTATGGCTACACCTTC
NA,TRBJ2-1,TRBV2,TRBD2,CASRIGGGIGDEQFF,TGTGCCAGCAGAATTGGCGGGGGGATTGGCGATGAGCAGTTCTTC
NA,TRBJ1-4,TRBV7-9,NA,CASSLAQGSGEKLFF,TGTGCCAGCAGCTTAGCGCAGGGTTCGGGAGAAAAACTGTTTTTT
NA,TRBJ1-4,TRBV30,NA,CAWSTRVGGYDGKLFF,TGTGCCTGGAGCACCCGAGTAGGGGGGTATGACGGAAAACTGTTTTTT
NA,TRBJ2-7,TRBV2,NA,CASTLDYEQYF,TGTGCCAGCACCCTCGATTACGAGCAGTACTTC
few,TRBJ1-1,TRBV4-1,NA,CASSQDEGSDTEAFF,TGCGCCAGCAGCCAAGATGAGGGGTCGGACACTGAAGCTTTCTTT
NA,TRBJ1-2,TRBV5-4,NA,CASSLVGRAAGYTF,TGTGCCAGCAGCTTGGTAGGCAGGGCTGCTGGCTACACCTTC
once,TRBJ1-4,TRBV11-2,NA,CASSLGPGDKLFF,TGTGCCAGCAGCTTAGGTCCGGGTGACAAACTGTTTTTT
NA,TRBJ1-1,TRBV6-5,NA,CASSPGPVNTEAFF,TGTGCCAGCAGCCCGGGACCTGTGAACACTGAAGCTTTCTTT
NA,TRBJ2-5,TRBV5-1,TRBD2,CASSLGGGQETQYF,TGCGCCAGCAGCTTGGGGGGGGGCCAAGAGACCCAGTACTTC
NA,TRBJ2-3,TRBV28,NA,CASSLVDTQYF,TGTGCCAGCAGTTTAGTCGATACGCAGTATTTT
NA,TRBJ1-3,TRBV19,NA,CASSIMAGNTIYF,TGTGCCAGTAGTATCATGGCTGGAAACACCATATATTTT
NA,TRBJ1-2,TRBV5-1,NA,CASSVDRNYGYTF,TGCGCCAGCAGCGTAGACAGGAACTATGGCTACACCTTC
NA,TRBJ1-2,TRBV5-5,TRBD1,CASSLATGGLNGYTF,TGTGCCAGCAGCTTGGCCACAGGGGGCTTGAATGGCTACACCTTC
NA,TRBJ1-5,TRBV10-1,NA,CASSDYNQPQHF,TGCGCCAGCAGTGACTATAATCAGCCCCAGCATTTT
NA,TRBJ1-6,TRBV7-2,NA,CASTITRGPTKSPLHF,TGTGCCAGCACCATCACAAGGGGACCCACCAAATCACCCCTCCACTTT
NA,TRBJ1-2,TRBV7-9,NA,CASSGGRPYGYTF,TGTGCCAGCAGCGGTGGACGGCCCTATGGCTACACCTTC
NA,TRBJ1-2,TRBV5-1,NA,CASRRALEGYTF,TGCGCCAGCAGACGGGCCCTCGAGGGCTACACCTTC
medium-sized,TRBJ2-5,TRBV2,NA,CASTPMNLGETQYF,TGTGCCAGCACCCCAATGAACCTAGGGGAGACCCAGTACTTC
few,TRBJ1-4,TRBV7-9,NA,CASSLAGVGEKLFF,TGTGCCAGCAGCTTAGCAGGGGTTGGGGAAAAACTGTTTTTT
NA,TRBJ1-2,TRBV20-1,NA,CSARAGYGYTF,TGCAGTGCTAGAGCGGGGTATGGCTACACCTTC
once,TRBJ2-3,TRBV2,NA,CASIRDTRDTQYF,TGTGCCAGCATCCGGGACACACGAGATACGCAGTATTTT
NA,TRBJ2-3,TRBV4-3,TRBD1,CASSQDRGLARTDTQYF,TGCGCCAGCAGCCAAGATAGGGGGCTGGCGAGGACAGATACGCAGTATTTT
few,TRBJ2-1,TRBV27,NA,CASSLQTVYNEQFF,TGTGCCAGCAGTTTGCAGACAGTCTACAATGAGCAGTTCTTC
NA,TRBJ1-5,TRBV6-5,TRBD1,CASSPGTGTNQPQHF,TGTGCCAGCAGTCCCGGGACAGGGACGAATCAGCCCCAGCATTTT
NA,TRBJ2-7,TRBV6-5,NA,CASTSLSPHEQYF,TGTGCCAGCACTTCGCTCTCCCCTCACGAGCAGTACTTC
NA,TRBJ2-1,TRBV6-1,TRBD2,CASSLLAGSNEQFF,TGTGCCAGCAGTTTGTTAGCGGGGAGCAATGAGCAGTTCTTC
NA,TRBJ1-2,TRBV5-4,TRBD1,CASSVPGQGSGYTF,TGTGCCAGCAGCGTACCGGGACAGGGTAGTGGCTACACCTTC
NA,TRBJ2-6,TRBV6-1,NA,CASSEKGDGANVLTF,TGTGCCAGCAGTGAAAAAGGGGATGGGGCCAACGTCCTGACTTTC
NA,TRBJ2-7,TRBV6-1,TRBD1,CASSEVRGPPGPYEQYF,TGTGCCAGCAGTGAAGTAAGGGGGCCTCCGGGCCCCTACGAGCAGTACTTC
NA,TRBJ1-2,TRBV18,TRBD1,CASSPGTGRDYGYTF,TGTGCCAGCTCCCCCGGGACAGGGCGTGACTATGGCTACACCTTC
NA,TRBJ2-5,TRBV5-1,NA,CASSLGGLPGQETQYF,TGCGCCAGCAGCTTGGGGGGACTTCCCGGCCAAGAGACCCAGTACTTC
once,TRBJ2-7,TRBV4-1,NA,CASSQEQGGPYEQYF,TGCGCCAGCAGCCAAGAACAAGGGGGGCCCTACGAGCAGTACTTC
NA,TRBJ1-4,TRBV6-6,TRBD1,CASRDRTGPAEKLFF,TGTGCCAGCAGAGACCGGACAGGGCCGGCTGAAAAACTGTTTTTT
NA,TRBJ2-7,TRBV5-8,NA,CASSSGQPLYEQYF,TGTGCCAGCAGCTCTGGACAGCCCCTGTACGAGCAGTACTTC
once,TRBJ1-2,TRBV7-2,NA,CASSLGGAGYGYTF,TGTGCCAGCAGCTTAGGGGGCGCGGGCTATGGCTACACCTTC
NA,TRBJ1-1,TRBV5-1,TRBD1,CASSGGTVLNTEAFF,TGCGCCAGCAGCGGGGGGACAGTTTTGAACACTGAAGCTTTCTTT
few,TRBJ2-1,TRBV4-3,NA,CASSLQSGEQFF,TGCGCCAGCAGCCTCCAGTCAGGCGAGCAGTTCTTC